Listed here are 14 T cell receptor beta chains from one sample, sequenced in a study of neurological immune-mediated disorders. TCRdb recomputed calls from the 5' RACE reads with MiXCR, one row per CDR3 protein. The sample contains about 36,000 distinct CDR3 sequences, about a tenth of which appear only once. The material sequenced was PBMCs. The receptors derive from a woman in her thirties with HTLV-1-associated myelopathy (HAM/TSP).

This clonotype was picked up many times. This chain joins TRBV5-1 and TRBJ2-1; 12 nucleotides align to TRBD1. V lost 0 bases, J lost 2 bases, and 6 bases stayed unmatched. The V gene's germline CDR1 is SGHRS and CDR2 YFSETQ. CDR3 length: 18 amino acids. In DNA, the CDR3 is TGCGCCAGCAGCTTGGAAGGGACAGGGGGCGTCCCCTACAATGAGCAGTTCTTC. Its translation: CASSLEGTGGVPYNEQFF.

This clonotype was recorded many times. This sequence joins TRBV5-6 and TRBJ2-7; 9 nucleotides agree with TRBD1. Germline V gives CDR1 SGHDT, CDR2 YYEEEE. The V and J ends lost 2 bases and 5 bases, in that order; junction bases with no gene match: 8. CDR3 size: 15 residues. The CDR3, as DNA: TGTGCCAGCAGCTTCCGGGGACAGGGTCCCCACGAGCAGTACTTC. Translation: CASSFRGQGPHEQYF.

In its sample, this clonotype was seen many times. V usage is TRBV7-2 and J usage is TRBJ2-1; D not certain. V gave up 5 bases and J gave up 4 bases, with 12 bases separating them. The CDR3 contains 14 residues. CDR1 SGHTA and CDR2 FQGNSA come from the germline V gene. Here the CDR3 reads CASSPRSTYNEQFF. The DNA of the CDR3 is TGTGCCAGCAGCCCACGATCGACTTACAATGAGCAGTTCTTC.

Many counts were recorded for this clonotype. The V and J genes are TRBV29-1 and TRBJ1-2, with no clear D. V was pared by 3 bases and J by 2 bases, with 7 bases between. The CDR3 consists of 12 residues. Per germline, CDR1 SQVTM and CDR2 ANQGSEA. CDR3 sequence reads: CSVEVANYGYTF. The DNA for the CDR3 is TGCAGCGTTGAGGTAGCCAACTATGGCTACACCTTC.

This clonotype was detected ten times or more. The chain combines TRBV6-5 with TRBJ2-7, with D possibly called TRBD1 or TRBD2 (6 bases each). From germline, CDR1 is MNHEY and CDR2 SVGAGI. The CDR3 contains 14 residues. With 5 bases removed from V and 5 bases from J, the gap between germline ends came to 16 bases. The CDR3 is CASSRTAEGDEQYF. DNA of the CDR3: TGTGCCAGCAGTAGGACAGCGGAGGGCGACGAGCAGTACTTC.

Regarding this clonotype: Its ends do not fully match the called genes, so a read error is possible. The chain uses TRBV11-3 and TRBJ2-1, with 9 bases identical to TRBD2. The germline gives CDR1 SGHNT, CDR2 YENEEA. CDR3 length equals 15 residues. The CDR3 spells CANSLQTNSGGVEFF. The CDR3 DNA reads as TGTGCCAACAGCTTACAAACGAATAGCGGGGGCGTGGAGTTCTTC.

Ten or more counts support this clonotype. The chain uses TRBV5-1 and TRBJ2-1; 9 nucleotides line up with TRBD1. The CDR3 runs to 16 residues. The V segment lost 3 bases and the J segment 7 bases; nucleotides outside the gene matches: 11. Per the germline V gene, CDR1 is SGHRS and CDR2 is YFSETQ. In DNA form, the CDR3 reads TGCGCCAGCAGCTACATCACAGGGGGCGGCGGGAATGAGCAGTTCTTC. This encodes CASSYITGGGGNEQFF.

In this sample, this clonotype turned up many times. The chain employs TRBV5-1 and TRBJ2-7, with 7 bases aligning to TRBD1. Per germline, CDR1 SGHRS and CDR2 YFSETQ. The CDR3 contains 14 residues. Trimming removed 0 bases from V and 3 bases from J; junction bases left unmatched: 3. The CDR3: CASSLGTGHYEQYF. The CDR3 DNA follows: TGCGCCAGCAGCTTGGGGACAGGACACTACGAGCAGTACTTC.

In this sample, this clonotype turned up many times. J is TRBJ1-1 and V is TRBV12-3 or TRBV12-4; 11 bases line up with TRBD1. This CDR3 has 14 residues. V was pared by 3 bases and J by 11 bases, with 8 bases of the junction left unmatched. The CDR3 DNA follows: TGTGCCAGCAGTTTGGACAGGGGGCAAAAGAGGGCTTTCTTT. Protein sequence: CASSLDRGQKRAFF.

Many counts were recorded for this clonotype. The chain couples TRBV11-2 to TRBJ2-1; 8 nucleotides line up with TRBD2. In germline, CDR1 is SGHAT, CDR2 FQNNGV. With V trimmed by 1 base and J by 6 bases, 5 bases remained unmatched. CDR3 length: 15 residues. The CDR3 DNA reads TGTGCCAGCAGCTTAGGGGGACTAGGACTCAATGAGCAGTTCTTC. Its translation: CASSLGGLGLNEQFF.

This clonotype came up many times. The chain has TRBV12-3 or TRBV12-4 and TRBJ1-1; TRBD1 is a possible D gene (6 bases). The CDR3 covers 14 residues. V was pared by 3 bases and J by 5 bases, with 13 bases between. The CDR3 DNA follows: TGTGCCAGCAGTTTTGGGCAGGGGTGGACTGAAGCTTTCTTT. Translation: CASSFGQGWTEAFF.

This clonotype has at least ten counts. This sequence joins TRBV20-1 and TRBJ2-7; 8 bases match TRBD2. Germline CDR1 is DFQATT and CDR2 is SNEGSKA (reference sequence). CDR3 length: 13 amino acids. V lost 3 bases to trimming and J lost 3 bases; unmatched junction nucleotides: 4. The CDR3 region is CSASGRGVYEQYF. The CDR3 nucleotides are TGCAGTGCTAGTGGGCGGGGGGTCTACGAGCAGTACTTC.

This clonotype came up many times. The chain is built from TRBV12-3 or TRBV12-4 and TRBJ2-7; tentative D call: TRBD1 (6 bases). The V end lost 3 bases, the J end lost 3 bases, and 9 bases lay between the germline ends. The length of the CDR3 is 13 residues. CDR3 sequence: CASSFRGVYEQYF. The CDR3 bases are TGTGCCAGCAGTTTCAGGGGTGTCTACGAGCAGTACTTC.

This clonotype was seen at least ten times. The chain combines TRBV5-5 with TRBJ2-1; D is perhaps TRBD2 (5 bases). CDR3 length: 14 residues. Trimming took 5 bases from V and 4 from J, leaving 13 bases between them. Per the germline V gene, CDR1 is SGHKS and CDR2 is YYEKEE (reference sequence). The CDR3 sequence: CASSRLPVYNEQFF. The CDR3 coding sequence is TGTGCCAGCAGTCGACTACCCGTTTACAATGAGCAGTTCTTC.